This entry lists 27 T cell receptor beta chains sequenced from one sample in a study of cytotoxic CD8 clonotypes in ibrutinib-treated CLL (dated by TCRdb to the early 2020s). The method was the immunoSEQ multiplex PCR assay. TCRdb obtained this table from immuneACCESS and retained in-frame rearrangements with V and J assigned. These tables miss some clones; where compared with another copy, unresolved V genes account for less than half of the shortfall, and the remainder is unexplained. The sample includes about 130,000 clones, with 75% to 85% observed a single time. 9.5% to 15% of the sample is taken by the ten largest. The intended sense of this specimen's time point label: 12 months on ibrutinib. The source material was PBMCs, sampled after 12 months of ibrutinib treatment. These receptors came from a human donor with chronic lymphocytic leukemia.

The chain couples TRBV15 to TRBJ2-7; no clear D gene. With 1 base removed from V and 1 base from J, the gap between germline ends came to 14 bases. This CDR3 comprises 16 residues. The V gene's germline CDR1 is LNHNV and CDR2 YYDKDF (reference sequence). The CDR3 DNA follows: TGTGCCACCAGCAGAGGGGTTTGGGCAGTTTCCTACGAGCAGTACTTC. As protein: CATSRGVWAVSYEQYF. The variable domain in full, completed from reference TRBV15 and TRBJ2-7, reads DAMVIQNPRYQVTQFGKPVTLSCSQTLNHNVMYWYQQKSSQAPKLLFHYYDKDFNNEADTPDNFQSRRPNTSFCFLDIRSPGLGDTAMYLCATSRGVWAVSYEQYFGPGTRLTVT.

This sequence joins TRBV28 and TRBJ2-1, with D possibly being TRBD2 (5 bases). This CDR3 has 13 amino acids. Looked up from germline, CDR1 is MDHEN and CDR2 is SYDVKM. Trimming removed 8 bases from V and 0 bases from J, with 8 bases in between. CDR3 DNA sequence: TGTGCCAGCCGGGATTCCTCCTACAATGAGCAGTTCTTC. Translated, it gives CASRDSSYNEQFF.

The chain carries TRBV30 and TRBJ1-4; TRBD1 might be the D (6 bases). The V end lost 1 base, the J end lost 10 bases, and 10 bases lay between the germline ends. In germline, CDR1 is GTSNPN, CDR2 SVGIG (reference sequence). CDR3 length: 12 amino acids. The CDR3 region is CAWSETGGKLFF. The CDR3 coding sequence is TGTGCCTGGAGTGAGACAGGAGGAAAACTGTTTTTT.

The rearrangement uses TRBV11-1 and TRBJ2-1; possibly TRBD2 for D (5 bases). V was cut by 1 base and J by 4 bases, with 14 bases left in between. CDR3 length: 16 residues. From germline, CDR1 is SGHAT and CDR2 FQDESV (reference sequence). The CDR3 spells CASSLGWFSEYNEQFF. Here the CDR3 DNA reads TGTGCCAGCAGCTTAGGGTGGTTTAGCGAGTACAATGAGCAGTTCTTC.

The rearrangement links TRBV7-2 to TRBJ2-2; tentative D call: TRBD1 (6 bases). V lost 3 bases to trimming and J lost 8 bases, with 16 bases between them. The CDR3 runs to 15 residues. Germline V gives CDR1 SGHTA, CDR2 FQGNSA. The CDR3 region has the DNA TGTGCCAGCAGCTTCCACGGACAGCCCGGGGGGGAGCTGTTTTTT. Translation gives CASSFHGQPGGELFF. Full variable domain (rest looked up from reference TRBV7-2 and TRBJ2-2): GAGVSQSPSNKVTEKGKDVELRCDPISGHTALYWYRQSLGQGLEFLIYFQGNSAPDKSGLPSDRFSAERTGGSVSTLTIQRTQQEDSAVYLCASSFHGQPGGELFFGEGSRLTVL.

The chain uses TRBV10-3 and TRBJ2-1; a possible D gene is TRBD1 (6 bases). V was cut by 4 bases and J by 8 bases, with 9 bases left in between. Germline CDR1 reads ENHRY; CDR2 reads SYGVKD. The CDR3 length is 12 residues. For the CDR3, the DNA is TGTGCCATCAGTGTTCAGGGGTATGAGCAGTTCTTC. The encoded protein is CAISVQGYEQFF.

V usage is TRBV7-2 and J usage is TRBJ1-4; 7 bases match TRBD1. In germline, CDR1 is SGHTA, CDR2 FQGNSA. CDR3 size: 14 residues. J lost 4 bases, V lost 5 bases, and 4 bases had no gene match. The DNA of the CDR3 is TGTGCCAGCAGCGGGGGACAGCTTAATGAAAAACTGTTTTTT. Residues: CASSGGQLNEKLFF.

This clone came up a few times. The chain links TRBV10-1 to TRBJ2-1, with TRBD2 matching over 10 bases. The CDR3 sequence is 16 residues long. V lost 3 bases to trimming and J lost 5 bases; unmatched junction nucleotides: 7. Germline lookup yields CDR1 WNHNN and CDR2 SYGVQD (reference sequence). The CDR3 here is CASSDFPSGSDNEQFF. CDR3 DNA: TGCGCCAGCAGTGATTTTCCTAGCGGGAGTGACAATGAGCAGTTCTTC.

A word on this clone: The same CDR3 also results from other DNA sequences found in this sample. The rearrangement joins TRBV7-2 to TRBJ2-7, with 9 bases fitting TRBD2. CDR1 SGHTA and CDR2 FQGNSA come from the germline V gene. The CDR3 sequence is 15 residues long. The V segment lost 1 base and the J segment 1 base; nucleotides outside the gene matches: 2. The DNA for the CDR3 is TGTGCCAGCAGCTTAGGGCTAGCGGGGTCCTACGAGCAGTACTTC. Protein product: CASSLGLAGSYEQYF.

The chain couples TRBV9 to TRBJ2-2; 9 positions match TRBD2. Trimming cost V 5 bases and J 8 bases; bases outside gene matches: 13. The CDR3 has 16 residues. The V gene's germline CDR1 is SGDLS and CDR2 YYNGEE. CDR3 coding DNA: TGTGCCAGCAGTGGGGGCCTAGCGGGACCTCGTGGGGAGCTGTTTTTT. Amino acid sequence: CASSGGLAGPRGELFF.

This rearrangement joins TRBV4-2 to TRBJ1-4, with 11 nucleotides matching TRBD1. The germline V gene has CDR1 LGHNA and CDR2 YNFKEQ. The CDR3 consists of 16 residues. V was pared by 0 bases and J by 7 bases, with 4 bases of the junction left unmatched. For the CDR3, the DNA is TGTGCCAGCAGCCAAGAGGACAGGGGGCGACCTGAAAAACTGTTTTTT. The encoded protein is CASSQEDRGRPEKLFF.

This chain uses TRBV6-5 with TRBJ1-1; D might be TRBD1 (5 bases). The CDR3 loop spans 13 amino acids. Germline V CDR1 and CDR2: MNHEY, SVGAGI. The ends were cut back, 11 bases at V and 1 base at J, with 14 bases in the middle. Here the CDR3 reads CAHNRQKNTEAFF. CDR3 sequence (DNA): TGTGCCCACAACCGACAGAAGAACACTGAAGCTTTCTTT.

In the case of this clone: A read error may produce the germline difference seen at one junction end. The chain recombines TRBV19 with TRBJ2-2; D possibly corresponds to TRBD2 (5 bases). The V gene's germline CDR1 is LNHDA and CDR2 SQIVND (reference sequence). The CDR3 extends over 14 amino acids. In nucleotides, the CDR3 is TGTGCCACCGGACTTAGATCGAATACCGGGGAGCTGTTTTTT. Translating it yields CATGLRSNTGELFF.

The V and J genes are TRBV7-2 and TRBJ2-1; D remains ambiguous. The CDR3 contains 16 residues. CDR1 SGHTA and CDR2 FQGNSA come from the germline V gene. V was clipped by 1 base and J by 2 bases, with 12 bases between them. CDR3 loop: CASSLVFQITYNEQFF. The CDR3 nucleotides are TGTGCCAGCAGCTTAGTCTTTCAGATAACCTACAATGAGCAGTTCTTC.

V and J are TRBV4-2 and TRBJ2-7; 11 bases match TRBD2. Germline CDR1 and CDR2: LGHNA and YNFKEQ. This CDR3 comprises 15 residues. V gave up 3 bases and J gave up 4 bases; unmatched junction bases: 5. The CDR3 nucleotides are TGTGCCAGCAGCCAGGCTAGCGGGAGGCGGTACGAGCAGTACTTC. Translation: CASSQASGRRYEQYF.

The chain carries TRBV18 and TRBJ2-7; TRBD2 is a possible D gene (6 bases). CDR3 length: 14 amino acids. V dropped 3 bases and J dropped 2 bases, with 11 bases sitting between them. CDR1 and CDR2 (germline): KGHSH, LQKENI. For the CDR3, the DNA is TGTGCCAGCTCACCGGGGGGTCTGACCTACGAGCAGTACTTC. It specifies CASSPGGLTYEQYF.

Only a few counts were recorded for this clone. The J gene is TRBJ2-1, the V gene TRBV4-2, with D possibly being TRBD1 (5 bases). Trimming pared 4 bases from V and 5 bases from J, leaving 9 bases between. Germline-derived CDR1 and CDR2 are LGHNA and YNFKEQ. The CDR3 covers 13 residues. The CDR3 nucleotides are TGTGCCAGCAGCCCGGACATTAACAATGAGCAGTTCTTC. Its translation: CASSPDINNEQFF.

The V gene is TRBV7-9, the J gene TRBJ1-4, with D unclear. CDR3 length equals 14 residues. Looked up from germline, CDR1 is SEHNR and CDR2 is FQNEAQ (reference sequence). Trimming took off 0 bases at V and 5 bases at J, with 7 bases between the two ends. CDR3 sequence (DNA): TGTGCCAGCAGCTTAGCCTCGGGGAATGAAAAACTGTTTTTT. Residues: CASSLASGNEKLFF.

The J gene is TRBJ2-4, the V gene TRBV5-1, with 7 bases fitting TRBD1. This CDR3 is built from 14 residues. Per germline, CDR1 SGHRS and CDR2 YFSETQ. Trimming cost V 4 bases and J 5 bases; bases outside gene matches: 6. The chain's CDR3 is CASSLGTDQNIQYF. DNA for the CDR3: TGCGCCAGCAGCCTGGGGACAGATCAAAACATTCAGTACTTC.

V gene TRBV27 combines with J gene TRBJ1-1; no clear D gene. The V gene's germline CDR1 is MNHEY and CDR2 SMNVEV (reference sequence). The CDR3 totals 14 residues. Deletions cut 10 bases from V and 2 bases from J, with 17 bases between. CDR3 region: CATRQPGSNTEAFF. The CDR3 bases are TGTGCCACCAGGCAGCCGGGATCAAACACTGAAGCTTTCTTT.

The chain combines TRBV7-2 with TRBJ2-1; 7 bases agree with TRBD2. Germline V CDR1 and CDR2: SGHTA, FQGNSA. This CDR3 contains 13 residues. The trim removed 4 bases at V and 9 bases at J, leaving 6 bases unmatched. The chain's CDR3 is CASSSRGDSEQFF. The CDR3 nucleotides read TGTGCCAGCAGCTCTCGGGGGGATTCTGAGCAGTTCTTC.

This chain uses TRBV5-6 with TRBJ2-4, with D perhaps TRBD2 (6 bases). V was pared by 3 bases and J by 13 bases, with 23 bases between. The CDR3 loop spans 15 amino acids. CDR1 is SGHDT, CDR2 YYEEEE, per germline. The DNA of the CDR3 is TGTGCCAGCAGCTCAAGTCTAGCGTATACTTACCCGCAGTACTTC. Protein product: CASSSSLAYTYPQYF.

The chain joins TRBV9 to TRBJ1-5; D call uncertain. The germline CDR1 and CDR2 sequences are SGDLS and YYNGEE. The CDR3 is 13 amino acids. V dropped 0 bases and J dropped 7 bases, with 8 bases sitting between them. The CDR3 protein is CASSVGSSQPQHF. The CDR3 DNA sequence: TGTGCCAGCAGCGTAGGGTCCTCACAGCCCCAGCATTTT.

The J gene is TRBJ1-1, the V gene TRBV5-1; D uncertain. Trimming took off 2 bases at V and 0 bases at J, with 14 bases between the two ends. The CDR3 contains 16 residues. Germline V gene lookup returns CDR1 SGHRS and CDR2 YFSETQ. The CDR3 region has the DNA TGCGCCAGCAGCTTCACTTCTCTCACCGTGAACACTGAAGCTTTCTTT. Translation: CASSFTSLTVNTEAFF.

V and J are TRBV6-1 and TRBJ2-7, with D maybe TRBD1 (6 bases). The CDR3 is 14 amino acids. Per germline, CDR1 MNHNS and CDR2 SASEGT. The V end lost 3 bases, the J end lost 3 bases, and 12 bases lay between the germline ends. CDR3 nucleotides: TGTGCCAGCAGTGATTGGGGACAAGGCTACGAGCAGTACTTC. Amino acid sequence: CASSDWGQGYEQYF.

The chain combines TRBV7-9 with TRBJ1-1; 9 bases match TRBD1. Germline V gene sequence: CDR1 SEHNR, CDR2 FQNEAQ (reference sequence). The V gene end was trimmed by 4 bases and the J gene end by 5 bases; junction bases not matched to a gene: 8. The CDR3 covers 15 residues. The CDR3 region is CASSSPDRGRTEAFF. The CDR3 nucleotides read TGTGCCAGCAGCTCCCCGGACAGGGGTAGGACTGAAGCTTTCTTT.

The chain employs TRBV29-1 and TRBJ2-3; 7 bases agree with TRBD2. This CDR3 is 15 amino acids long. With V trimmed by 1 base and J by 4 bases, 8 bases remained unmatched. Germline CDR1 and CDR2: SQVTM and ANQGSEA. The CDR3 region is CSVEVGGVNADTQYF. The DNA for the CDR3 is TGCAGCGTTGAAGTTGGGGGGGTTAACGCAGATACGCAGTATTTT.